One sample yielded the 25 T cell receptor beta chains listed below, sequenced in a study of shared clonotypes between healthy human individuals. The method was immunoSEQ multiplex PCR; TCRdb's version includes in-frame clones alone and lacks a portion of them. The sample holds a few million clones, just over 90% seen once. The sequencing sample was made of naive CD4+ T cells sorted from blood. The subset here: CD45RA+ positively selected. The receptors were gathered from a young man in good health.

This chain links TRBV7-2 with TRBJ2-5; D is undetermined. This CDR3 comprises 14 residues. The germline CDR1 and CDR2 sequences are SGHTA and FQGNSA. V dropped 0 bases and J dropped 5 bases, with 10 bases sitting between them. CDR3 DNA sequence: TGTGCCAGCAGCTTAGCAGGGTTGGAGGAGACCCAGTACTTC. Protein product: CASSLAGLEETQYF.

The chain couples TRBV7-9 to TRBJ2-1, with a possible D match to TRBD2 (7 bases). This CDR3 region has 13 residues. V was pared by 2 bases and J by 8 bases, with 10 bases between. Germline V gives CDR1 SEHNR, CDR2 FQNEAQ (reference sequence). The DNA for the CDR3 is TGTGCCAGCAGCTTAAGGGGGGGCGATGAGCAGTTCTTC. Amino acids: CASSLRGGDEQFF.

This rearrangement joins TRBV5-1 to TRBJ2-5, with a weak D call TRBD2 (6 bases). Germline V lookup: CDR1 SGHRS, CDR2 YFSETQ. The CDR3 has 14 amino acids. With 1 base removed from V and 4 bases from J, the gap between germline ends came to 11 bases. CDR3: CASSLLLATETQYF. CDR3 DNA: TGCGCCAGCAGCTTGCTACTAGCAACAGAGACCCAGTACTTC.

The J gene is TRBJ1-1, the V gene TRBV4-3, with D unresolved. V was cut by 3 bases and J by 1 base, with 6 bases left in between. This CDR3 spans 13 amino acids. Germline V lookup: CDR1 LGHNA, CDR2 YSLEER. The CDR3 spells CASSHDGNTEAFF. CDR3 DNA: TGCGCCAGCAGCCACGATGGGAACACTGAAGCTTTCTTT.

The V gene is TRBV10-3, the J gene TRBJ2-5, with 7 bases identical to TRBD1. The CDR3 spans 15 residues. V gave up 10 bases and J gave up 4 bases; unmatched junction bases: 15. Germline values: CDR1 ENHRY, CDR2 SYGVKD. CDR3 nucleotides: TGTGCCAGCAGCTACAAGGGGGCACCGGGAGAGACCCAGTACTTC. It specifies CASSYKGAPGETQYF.

The chain couples TRBV30 to TRBJ2-1; D unclear. The CDR3 covers 12 residues. Trimming removed 4 bases from V and 5 bases from J, with 9 bases in between. CDR1 and CDR2 from the germline V gene are GTSNPN and SVGIG (reference sequence). CDR3 in amino acids: CAWTFPNNEQFF. The DNA of the CDR3 is TGTGCCTGGACATTCCCCAACAATGAGCAGTTCTTC. Full variable domain (remainder filled in from reference TRBV30 and TRBJ2-1): SQTIHQWPATLVQPVGSPLSLECTVEGTSNPNLYWYRQAAGRGLQLLFYSVGIGQISSEVPQNLSASRPQDRQFILSSKKLLLSDSGFYLCAWTFPNNEQFFGPGTRLTVL.

This clone has only one observation. V usage is TRBV11-2 and J usage is TRBJ2-1; D is unclear. The germline V gene encodes CDR1 SGHAT and CDR2 FQNNGV. CDR3 length: 14 amino acids. Trimming removed 0 bases at V and 0 bases at J, with 3 bases between. The CDR3 region is CASSLDDSYNEQFF. The CDR3 DNA reads as TGTGCCAGCAGCTTAGACGACTCCTACAATGAGCAGTTCTTC.

The rearrangement uses TRBV21-1 and TRBJ2-7. TRBV21-1 corresponds to a pseudogene. The CDR3 length is 15 residues. CDR3 amino acids: CASSRRSKGTYEQYF. The CDR3 DNA reads as TGTGCCAGCAGCCGTCGTAGTAAGGGCACCTACGAGCAGTACTTC.

The J gene is TRBJ1-1, the V gene TRBV5-4; no definite D call. The CDR3 has 14 residues. From germline, CDR1 is SGHNT and CDR2 YYREEE (reference sequence). Trimming stripped 1 base from V and 0 bases from J, with 7 bases between. CDR3 sequence reads: CASSLYGLNTEAFF. As DNA, the CDR3 is TGTGCCAGCAGCTTGTACGGTTTGAACACTGAAGCTTTCTTT.

Regarding this clone: The identical CDR3 is also encoded by other nucleotide sequences in the sample. The chain uses TRBV5-6 and TRBJ2-2, with 8 positions matching TRBD1. With 0 bases clipped from V and 3 bases from J, the junction kept 1 base outside the gene matches. This CDR3 has 15 residues. Germline V gene sequence: CDR1 SGHDT, CDR2 YYEEEE. The CDR3 reads CASSLVDRDTGELFF. The CDR3 region has the DNA TGTGCCAGCAGCTTGGTGGACAGGGACACCGGGGAGCTGTTTTTT.

V and J are TRBV11-2 and TRBJ2-7; D possibly corresponds to TRBD2 (6 bases). The CDR3 totals 15 residues. Germline CDR1 SGHAT, CDR2 FQNNGV. The V and J ends lost 5 bases and 6 bases respectively, with 20 bases between them. This CDR3 is CASSRTILGGFEQYF. CDR3 DNA sequence: TGTGCCAGCAGCCGAACGATCCTCGGGGGTTTCGAGCAGTACTTC.

The V and J genes are TRBV5-1 and TRBJ1-1; a weak D match, TRBD1 (6 bases). The CDR3 spans 15 residues. Germline CDR1 SGHRS, CDR2 YFSETQ. Trimming removed 5 bases from V and 4 bases from J, with 18 bases in between. For the CDR3, the DNA is TGCGCCAGCAGTCCCGCAGGGACAAAGATCACTGAAGCTTTCTTT. It yields the protein CASSPAGTKITEAFF.

This sequence joins TRBV5-1 and TRBJ2-7; TRBD1 matches at 9 bases. Germline assignment: CDR1 SGHRS and CDR2 YFSETQ. V trimming: 5 bases; J trimming: 3 bases; junction bases outside the gene matches: 6. CDR3 size: 14 residues. The CDR3 sequence is CASRKGQGYYEQYF. CDR3 bases: TGCGCCAGCAGAAAGGGACAGGGATACTACGAGCAGTACTTC.

J is TRBJ2-7 and V is TRBV19; 10 nucleotides agree with TRBD2. The germline V gene encodes CDR1 LNHDA and CDR2 SQIVND (reference sequence). CDR3 length equals 16 residues. V lost 3 bases, J lost 0 bases, and 5 bases stayed unmatched. The CDR3 loop is CASSIVAGGLSYEQYF. CDR3 in DNA: TGTGCCAGTAGTATTGTAGCGGGAGGCCTCTCCTACGAGCAGTACTTC.

The chain links TRBV4-1 to TRBJ2-7; D possibly uses TRBD1 or TRBD2 (5 bases each). In germline, CDR1 is MGHRA, CDR2 YSYEKL. Trimming cost V 4 bases and J 2 bases, with 18 bases left between them. This CDR3 spans 16 amino acids. CDR3 sequence: CASSPRGQTDAYEQYF. The CDR3 DNA reads TGCGCCAGCAGCCCGAGGGGTCAAACAGATGCCTACGAGCAGTACTTC.

V usage is TRBV7-9 and J usage is TRBJ1-5, with a weak D call TRBD1 (5 bases). The CDR3 contains 12 residues. Germline CDR1 SEHNR, CDR2 FQNEAQ (reference sequence). Trimming left V 3 bases short and J 8 bases short, with 8 bases between. The CDR3, as DNA: TGTGCCAGCAGCTTTAGCAGGGAGCCCCAGCATTTT. Protein product: CASSFSREPQHF.

V usage is TRBV6-4 and J usage is TRBJ1-5; D unclear. Germline CDR1 MRHNA, CDR2 SNTAGT. V shed 7 bases and J shed 0 bases, with 19 bases lying between them. The CDR3 runs 17 residues. The CDR3 loop is CASTQRAEPYSNQPQHF. DNA of the CDR3: TGTGCCAGCACCCAGAGGGCAGAACCGTATAGCAATCAGCCCCAGCATTTT.

This clone has a handful of counts. Other DNA sequences of this sample code for an identical CDR3. The J gene is TRBJ1-5, the V gene TRBV10-1; D not resolved. V was pared by 2 bases and J by 1 base, with 0 bases between. The CDR3 spans 12 residues. The germline gives CDR1 WNHNN, CDR2 SYGVQD (reference sequence). This chain's CDR3 is CASSESNQPQHF. CDR3 nucleotide sequence: TGCGCCAGCAGTGAGAGCAATCAGCCCCAGCATTTT.

The rearrangement joins TRBV5-4 to TRBJ2-1; D is undetermined. CDR1 and CDR2 (germline): SGHNT, YYREEE (reference sequence). The V and J ends lost 3 bases and 7 bases respectively, with 17 bases between them. The CDR3 loop spans 15 amino acids. CDR3 region: CASSYPGPAANEQFF. The CDR3 coding sequence is TGTGCCAGCAGCTACCCCGGTCCGGCCGCGAATGAGCAGTTCTTC.

This clone occurred once. Other DNA sequences within the sample encode an identical CDR3. The genes are TRBV6-5 and TRBJ2-7; the match to TRBD2 covers 7 bases. Germline V lookup: CDR1 MNHEY, CDR2 SVGAGI. J gave up 0 bases and V 6 bases, and 5 bases lay outside the gene matches. There are 14 residues in the CDR3. CDR3 region: CASRRAGSSYEQYF. CDR3 DNA: TGTGCCAGCAGAAGAGCGGGGAGCTCCTACGAGCAGTACTTC.

The chain links TRBV4-3 to TRBJ2-3; D is possibly TRBD1 or TRBD2 (5 bases each). The CDR3 has 15 residues. Germline CDR1 LGHNA, CDR2 YSLEER. V lost 5 bases and J lost 2, with 14 bases in between. The chain's CDR3 is CASSYGDLDTDTQYF. CDR3 sequence (DNA): TGCGCCAGCAGCTACGGGGACCTTGACACAGATACGCAGTATTTT.

The count of this clone is one. The V and J genes are TRBV5-1 and TRBJ2-7, with 7 bases fitting TRBD1. The CDR3 sequence is 14 residues long. The V gene's germline CDR1 is SGHRS and CDR2 YFSETQ. V shed 4 bases and J 6 bases; nucleotides not matched to a gene: 10. CDR3 DNA: TGCGCCAGCAGCCCAGGACAGGCCGGGTCCGAGCAGTACTTC. It codes for CASSPGQAGSEQYF.

CDR3 sequence: CASSPSPGGSSYNEQFF. In DNA form, the CDR3 reads TGTGCCAGCAGCCCCTCCCCAGGGGGATCTTCCTACAATGAGCAGTTCTTC. The chain couples TRBV28 to TRBJ2-1, with 7 positions matching TRBD1. J lost 1 base, V lost 6 bases, and 12 bases had no gene match. CDR3 length equals 17 residues. Germline values: CDR1 MDHEN, CDR2 SYDVKM.

Only one count was recorded for this clone. This chain joins TRBV30 and TRBJ1-4; 7 nucleotides align to TRBD1. The CDR3 consists of 17 residues. CDR1 GTSNPN and CDR2 SVGIG come from the germline V gene (reference sequence). The trim removed 2 bases at V and 0 bases at J, leaving 9 bases unmatched. The CDR3 is CAWSLRRGVATNEKLFF. The CDR3 coding sequence is TGTGCCTGGAGTTTGCGCAGGGGGGTTGCAACTAATGAAAAACTGTTTTTT.

This rearrangement joins TRBV28 to TRBJ2-2; TRBD1 agrees at 7 bases. This CDR3 is 15 amino acids long. Trimming took 6 bases from V and 5 from J; bases not matched to a gene: 9. CDR1 and CDR2 from the germline V gene are MDHEN and SYDVKM. CDR3: CASSFPDRETGELFF. The CDR3 coding sequence is TGTGCCAGCAGCTTCCCCGACAGGGAGACCGGGGAGCTGTTTTTT.